The clone carrying this TCR beta chain turned up a few times. Its antigen is not identified. This probably arose from a read error, given a far larger clone one base away. The sample has other DNA sequences that encode this CDR3 too. Primers included in the PCR were 60 Vbeta and 13 Jbeta primers. TCRdb's copy holds only in-frame clones and misses some; the assay was immunoSEQ multiplex PCR. Here the sample spans approximately 40,000 clones, roughly 90% being singletons. This CDR3 has 15 amino acids. Germline CDR1 reads ENHRY; CDR2 reads SYGVKD. With 2 bases removed from V and 0 bases from J, the gap between germline ends came to 10 bases. This sample is drawn from a study of cytomegalovirus exposure and HLA in healthy donors. Study as a whole: Sequencing of around 200 million T cells in an earlier analysis found about 120 million unique TCR beta sequences. General study findings and limits: Earlier analysis found most TCR beta V segments productive about 90% or about 30% of the time. Some TCR beta chains (approximately 180 of them) were listed as cytomegalovirus-associated. Presence/absence analysis assumed near-uniform sequencing depth across donors.

The sequenced sample consisted of PBMCs. The source of this sequence is a woman between 35 and 50 years old in good health and CMV-seropositive. The chain employs TRBV10-3 and TRBJ1-1; no clear D gene. CDR3 in amino acids: CAISEDEGLNTEAFF. CDR3 in DNA: TGTGCCATCAGTGAGGATGAGGGCCTGAACACTGAAGCTTTCTTT.